One and the same sample provided the 25 T cell receptor beta chains below, sequenced in a study of response to subunit inactivated influenza vaccine. TCRdb fed the RT-PCR reads into MiXCR, producing one record per CDR3 protein. The sample lists under 500,000 distinct CDR3 sequences; roughly 9.8% were seen once. The sample consisted of PBMCs from blood, taken 35 to 45 days after vaccination. All receptors come from a man aged 50 to 60 who received an inactivated influenza vaccine.

The V call is TRBV27, the J call TRBJ2-7; 7 bases agree with TRBD1. V was clipped by 2 bases and J by 8 bases; unmatched bases: 15. The germline V gene encodes CDR1 MNHEY and CDR2 SMNVEV (reference sequence). This CDR3 region has 16 residues. The DNA for the CDR3 is TGTGCCAGCAGTTTAAGTAGAACAGGGGATTATGTAAAGCAGTACTTC. It is translated as CASSLSRTGDYVKQYF.

This chain uses TRBV12-3 or TRBV12-4 with TRBJ2-3; 13 nucleotides agree with TRBD2. Unmatched junction bases numbered 4, after V lost 4 bases and J lost 0 bases. The CDR3 length is 17 residues. This CDR3 is CASSWTSGGPSTDTQYF. DNA of the CDR3: TGTGCCAGCAGTTGGACTAGCGGGGGACCCAGCACAGATACGCAGTATTTT.

The chain combines TRBV7-2 with TRBJ1-2; a possible D gene is TRBD1 (6 bases). This CDR3 is 17 amino acids long. The V end lost 1 base, the J end lost 8 bases, and 23 bases lay between the germline ends. Germline loops: CDR1 SGHTA, CDR2 FQGNSA. CDR3: CASSLGWGAMIRRGYTF. DNA for the CDR3: TGTGCCAGCAGCTTAGGCTGGGGGGCGATGATTCGTCGCGGCTACACCTTC.

This clonotype was seen many times. The V gene is TRBV6-5, the J gene TRBJ2-1; 8 positions agree with TRBD2. Germline values: CDR1 MNHEY, CDR2 SVGAGI. The CDR3 runs to 16 residues. The V gene end was trimmed by 2 bases and the J gene end by 4 bases; junction bases not matched to a gene: 7. The CDR3 sequence is CASSYSAGGHYNEQFF. The CDR3 bases are TGTGCCAGCAGTTACAGTGCGGGAGGCCATTACAATGAGCAGTTCTTC.

CDR3 loop: CASSLLGQGIPYNEQFF. CDR3 nucleotides: TGTGCCAGCAGTTTATTGGGACAGGGGATACCTTACAATGAGCAGTTCTTC. This chain joins TRBV27 and TRBJ2-1; 10 bases line up with TRBD1. The V segment lost 1 base and the J segment 4 bases; nucleotides outside the gene matches: 7. The germline V gene has CDR1 MNHEY and CDR2 SMNVEV (reference sequence). The CDR3 totals 17 residues.

In this sample, this clonotype turned up many times. This chain uses TRBV6-5 with TRBJ1-1; D remains ambiguous. Between the trimmed V and J ends, which lost 0 bases and 2 bases, there was a span of 4 bases. The CDR3 spans 13 residues. Germline V gene sequence: CDR1 MNHEY, CDR2 SVGAGI. The CDR3 region is CASSYSSNTEAFF. The DNA for the CDR3 is TGTGCCAGCAGTTACTCCAGTAACACTGAAGCTTTCTTT.

A word on this clonotype: Sequence at one end of the junction differs from germline and may be a read error. For the CDR3, the DNA is TGTGCCGGCAGTTTAATCAATGGAAACACCATATATTTT. Protein product: CAGSLINGNTIYF. This rearrangement joins TRBV12-3 or TRBV12-4 to TRBJ1-3; D call uncertain. The CDR3 runs to 13 residues.

This clonotype was counted only a few times. This may stem from a read error, because a much larger clone lies one nucleotide away. The genes are TRBV7-2 and TRBJ2-5; TRBD2 aligns across 13 bases. The ends lost 6 bases at V and 4 bases at J; junction bases unmatched: 2. In germline, CDR1 is SGHTA, CDR2 FQGNSA. The CDR3 contains 14 residues. The CDR3 nucleotides are TGTGCCAGCAGACTAGCGGGAGGGAGAGAGACCCAGTACTTC. Its translation is CASRLAGGRETQYF.

This clonotype has just a few counts. The chain combines TRBV5-1 with TRBJ1-2; D is undetermined. The germline gives CDR1 SGHRS, CDR2 YFSETQ. V shed 3 bases and J shed 5 bases, with 8 bases lying between them. The CDR3 totals 12 residues. DNA for the CDR3: TGCGCCAGCAGCTCAGACCGATATGGCTACACCTTC. Translation gives CASSSDRYGYTF.

Only a few counts were recorded for this clonotype. The V and J genes are TRBV6-2 or TRBV6-3 and TRBJ2-2, with TRBD2 identical over 12 bases. This CDR3 region has 16 residues. V lost 6 bases to trimming and J lost 6 bases; unmatched junction nucleotides: 8. The germline CDR1 and CDR2 sequences are MNHEY and SVGEGT. For the CDR3, the DNA is TGTGCCAGCAGACCTCGGACTAGCGGGACGGCCGGGGAGCTGTTTTTT. Translation gives CASRPRTSGTAGELFF.

There are a few counts of this clonotype. This chain uses TRBV9 with TRBJ2-1; D might be TRBD1 or TRBD2, each matching 5 bases. Germline V gives CDR1 SGDLS, CDR2 YYNGEE. CDR3 length: 12 amino acids. Trimming took off 4 bases at V and 8 bases at J, with 10 bases between the two ends. For the CDR3, the DNA is TGTGCCAGCAGCAGGGACCCTTATGAGCAGTTCTTC. It specifies CASSRDPYEQFF.

In its sample, this clonotype was seen a few times. The V call is TRBV10-3, the J call TRBJ2-3; 8 nucleotides line up with TRBD2. This CDR3 contains 14 residues. After removal of 10 bases from V and 0 bases from J, the junction contained 6 bases not matched to a gene. Germline V CDR1 and CDR2: ENHRY, SYGVKD. The CDR3 DNA follows: TGTGCCACAACAACTAGCGGAAGCACAGATACGCAGTATTTT. It codes for CATTTSGSTDTQYF.

The chain has TRBV4-3 and TRBJ2-7, with unresolved D. Between the trimmed V and J ends, which lost 0 bases and 0 bases, there was a span of 12 bases. CDR3 length equals 16 residues. CDR1 is LGHNA, CDR2 YSLEER, per germline. The CDR3 coding sequence is TGCGCCAGCAGCCAAGATCCCGCAGGAGCCTCCTACGAGCAGTACTTC. It translates to CASSQDPAGASYEQYF.

A few counts support this clonotype. V and J are TRBV7-8 and TRBJ2-5; TRBD2 might be the D (7 bases). Germline values: CDR1 SGHVS, CDR2 FQNEAQ. V gave up 0 bases and J gave up 7 bases, with 9 bases separating them. The CDR3 length is 13 residues. The CDR3 loop reads CASSLAGGGTQYF. The CDR3 coding sequence is TGTGCCAGCAGCTTAGCAGGGGGGGGGACCCAGTACTTC.

Only a few counts were recorded for this clonotype. V gene TRBV19 combines with J gene TRBJ1-1; D is perhaps TRBD1 (5 bases). Germline lookup yields CDR1 LNHDA and CDR2 SQIVND (reference sequence). V was trimmed by 10 bases and J by 3 bases, leaving 21 bases between them. The CDR3 is 15 amino acids. The CDR3: CATLKGSLWDTEAFF. In DNA form, the CDR3 reads TGTGCCACCCTCAAGGGGAGTCTTTGGGACACTGAAGCTTTCTTT.

This clonotype has a handful of counts. The chain couples TRBV27 to TRBJ1-5; the D gene is possibly TRBD1 (5 bases). Germline V gene data show CDR1 as MNHEY and CDR2 as SMNVEV (reference sequence). The CDR3 has 17 amino acids. With 5 bases removed from V and 2 bases from J, the gap between germline ends came to 19 bases. The CDR3 is CASSPQGVGNGNQPQHF. The CDR3 nucleotides are TGTGCCAGCAGTCCCCAAGGGGTGGGGAACGGCAATCAGCCCCAGCATTTT.

The rearrangement uses TRBV5-1 and TRBJ2-2, with 13 bases fitting TRBD2. CDR3 length: 17 residues. Trimming cost V 4 bases and J 0 bases; bases outside gene matches: 3. Germline loops: CDR1 SGHRS, CDR2 YFSETQ. The CDR3 nucleotides are TGCGCCAGCAGCCAAGGACTAGCGGGAGCGAACACCGGGGAGCTGTTTTTT. Its protein product is CASSQGLAGANTGELFF.

This clonotype occurred many times. The chain uses TRBV5-1 and TRBJ2-1, with 12 bases identical to TRBD1. Germline V gene sequence: CDR1 SGHRS, CDR2 YFSETQ. The length of the CDR3 is 15 residues. V shed 2 bases and J 7 bases; nucleotides not matched to a gene: 4. The CDR3: CASSLSGQGANEQFF. In DNA form, the CDR3 reads TGCGCCAGCAGCTTATCGGGACAGGGGGCAAATGAGCAGTTCTTC.

The chain employs TRBV20-1 and TRBJ2-3, with D perhaps being TRBD1 or TRBD2 (6 bases each). This CDR3 spans 13 amino acids. Germline V CDR1 and CDR2: DFQATT, SNEGSKA (reference sequence). The CDR3 nucleotides are TGCAGAGTAGGGGGGCGTGGCACAGATACGCAGTATTTT. Its protein is CRVGGRGTDTQYF.

There are a few counts of this clonotype. CDR3 sequence: CASSRVQLAGQYF. The CDR3 DNA sequence: TGTGCCAGCAGCCGCGTGCAATTAGCGGGGCAGTACTTC. This chain joins TRBV7-9 and TRBJ2-5; 8 bases agree with TRBD2. CDR3 length: 13 residues. J was trimmed by 11 bases and V by 5 bases; bases with no gene match: 10. Germline CDR1 and CDR2: SEHNR and FQNEAQ (reference sequence).

This clonotype was seen a few times. The chain is built from TRBV10-3 and TRBJ1-2, with D tentatively TRBD1 (6 bases). The CDR3 consists of 12 residues. Germline V lookup: CDR1 ENHRY, CDR2 SYGVKD. The germline V and J ends were trimmed by 6 bases and 3 bases, with 8 bases remaining between them. The CDR3 coding sequence is TGTGCCATCAGCGGGACATACTATGGCTACACCTTC. Protein: CAISGTYYGYTF.

The CDR3: CASRRDRGILNTGELFF. In DNA form, the CDR3 reads TGCGCCAGCAGACGTGACAGGGGGATACTAAACACCGGGGAGCTGTTTTTT. This sequence joins TRBV5-1 and TRBJ2-2; 9 bases fit TRBD1. CDR1 SGHRS and CDR2 YFSETQ come from the germline V gene. The J segment lost 2 bases and the V segment lost 5 bases, leaving 10 bases of the junction unmatched. The CDR3 contains 17 residues.

The table lists this clonotype with many counts. DNA of the CDR3: TGTGCCAGCAGACGTGGGGCGACGGGTGAAGCTTTCTTT. This encodes CASRRGATGEAFF. The chain joins TRBV12-3 or TRBV12-4 to TRBJ1-1; TRBD1 might be the D (5 bases). V was pared by 6 bases and J by 7 bases, with 15 bases between. The length of the CDR3 is 13 residues.

The V and J genes are TRBV4-2 and TRBJ2-1; D is unclear. Germline V gene sequence: CDR1 LGHNA, CDR2 YNFKEQ. The length of the CDR3 is 15 residues. V lost 4 bases and J lost 0, with 10 bases in between. CDR3 protein: CASSLSHNSYNEQFF. CDR3 coding DNA: TGTGCCAGCAGCCTGAGCCACAACTCCTACAATGAGCAGTTCTTC.

At least ten counts were recorded for this clonotype. The chain couples TRBV7-2 to TRBJ1-3, with 7 nucleotides matching TRBD1. The germline V gene has CDR1 SGHTA and CDR2 FQGNSA. The CDR3 extends over 15 amino acids. The V gene end was trimmed by 6 bases and the J gene end by 4 bases; junction bases not matched to a gene: 9. The CDR3 DNA sequence: TGTGCCAGCAGGGTTACAGGGGTAGGAGGAAACACCATATATTTT. Protein product: CASRVTGVGGNTIYF.